The clone carrying this T cell receptor (beta chain) appeared a few times. This entry is derived from a study of control samples from healthy donors and cancer patients. In germline, CDR1 is SGHNT, CDR2 YYREEE (reference sequence). The CDR3 runs to 17 residues. Between the trimmed V and J ends, which lost 1 base and 1 base, there was a span of 17 bases. The repertoire was sequenced with immunoSEQ multiplex PCR; TCRdb's copy has only in-frame clones and lacks some. The sample yields about 120,000 clones, 88% seen once. The receptor comes from a woman in her 70s in good health. This chain uses TRBV5-4 with TRBJ1-1; weak D call: TRBD1 (5 bases). The sequenced sample consisted of blood. CDR3 protein: CASSLLSAGQENTEAFF. The CDR3 region has the DNA TGTGCCAGCAGCTTGCTGTCGGCGGGGCAAGAGAACACTGAAGCTTTCTTT.